These 20 T cell receptor beta chains came from one sample sequenced in a study of CD8 T cells in ankylosing spondylitis. A single record per CDR3 protein comes from TCRdb applying MiXCR to the 5' RACE reads. Among around 94,000 distinct CDR3 sequences listed, roughly 10% were seen once. No cognate antigen is known for these TCRs. Study findings and constraints: One TCR beta motif, made up of fewer than 10 highly homologous variants, appeared characteristic of ankylosing spondylitis blood.

The sequencing sample was made of blood, either unsorted or a sorted T cell fraction (not recorded which). The receptors stem from a male donor with ankylosing spondylitis.

The table lists this clonotype with many counts. The rearrangement joins TRBV19 to TRBJ2-1; 16 bases match TRBD2. V gave up 6 bases and J gave up 8 bases; unmatched junction bases: 7. This CDR3 spans 16 amino acids. The germline V gene has CDR1 LNHDA and CDR2 SQIVND (reference sequence). CDR3 sequence: CASRSGTSGRGYEQFF. In DNA form, the CDR3 reads TGTGCCAGTAGATCAGGGACTAGCGGGAGGGGATATGAGCAGTTCTTC.

This chain joins TRBV13 and TRBJ1-1; D is perhaps TRBD1 (5 bases). Germline V gives CDR1 PRHDT, CDR2 FYEKMQ (reference sequence). The V end was cut by 5 bases, the J end by 3 bases, with 19 bases between. The CDR3 consists of 16 residues. The CDR3 sequence: CASSLGTNLGYTEAFF. The CDR3 DNA reads as TGTGCCAGCAGCCTCGGGACGAACCTAGGGTACACTGAAGCTTTCTTT.

The chain recombines TRBV5-6 with TRBJ2-3; D ambiguous. V was clipped by 7 bases and J by 6 bases, with 18 bases between them. Germline CDR1 SGHDT, CDR2 YYEEEE. CDR3 length equals 14 residues. CDR3 amino acids: CASCLEYEQDTQYF. As DNA, the CDR3 is TGTGCCAGCTGCCTGGAGTACGAGCAGGATACGCAGTATTTT.

Ten or more counts support this clonotype. The V call is TRBV12-3 or TRBV12-4, the J call TRBJ1-2; D is undetermined. The CDR3 is 13 residues long. The V and J ends lost 4 bases and 8 bases respectively, with 14 bases between them. The CDR3 region is CASSSLQLGGYTF. In nucleotides, the CDR3 is TGTGCCAGCAGTTCCCTTCAGCTAGGGGGCTACACCTTC.

This clonotype was detected ten times or more. The genes are TRBV7-6 and TRBJ2-1; 10 bases fit TRBD2. The CDR3 is 15 residues long. Germline V gene sequence: CDR1 SGHVS, CDR2 FNYEAQ. V shed 2 bases and J 4 bases; nucleotides not matched to a gene: 2. CDR3 in amino acids: CASSLTSGEYNEQFF. Here the CDR3 DNA reads TGTGCCAGCAGCTTAACTAGCGGGGAGTACAATGAGCAGTTCTTC.

The table lists this clonotype with a few counts. The V gene is TRBV5-5, the J gene TRBJ2-7; possible D gene TRBD1, 5 bases. Deletions cut 1 base from V and 2 bases from J, with 10 bases between. The germline V gene has CDR1 SGHKS and CDR2 YYEKEE (reference sequence). The CDR3 is 14 residues long. The DNA of the CDR3 is TGTGCCAGCAGCTTGAACCAGGGAACCTACGAGCAGTACTTC. This codes for CASSLNQGTYEQYF.

This clonotype was recorded many times. The V and J genes are TRBV20-1 and TRBJ1-1; D might be TRBD1 (5 bases). V was cut by 6 bases and J by 5 bases, with 13 bases left in between. CDR3 length: 12 residues. The germline V gene encodes CDR1 DFQATT and CDR2 SNEGSKA (reference sequence). The CDR3 sequence is CSAPSGGTEAFF. CDR3 coding DNA: TGCAGTGCCCCTAGTGGGGGGACTGAAGCTTTCTTT.

The chain couples TRBV10-1 to TRBJ2-5, with D hard to call. The CDR3 loop spans 14 amino acids. Trimming shortened V by 3 bases and J by 0 bases, and 8 bases separated the two germline ends. The germline V gene has CDR1 WNHNN and CDR2 SYGVQD (reference sequence). The CDR3 coding sequence is TGCGCCAGCAGTGATCTAACAAACCAAGAGACCCAGTACTTC. Its protein is CASSDLTNQETQYF.

V is TRBV27 and J is TRBJ2-7; D gene uncertain. The CDR3 totals 11 residues. From germline, CDR1 is MNHEY and CDR2 SMNVEV (reference sequence). The V end lost 7 bases, the J end lost 2 bases, and 6 bases lay between the germline ends. The CDR3 bases are TGTGCCAGCACTAACGCCTACGAGCAGTACTTC. Translation gives CASTNAYEQYF.

This clonotype was detected only a few times. This sequence joins TRBV29-1 and TRBJ1-1; 8 bases map to TRBD1. There are 14 residues in the CDR3. Germline CDR1 and CDR2: SQVTM and ANQGSEA. V was pared by 6 bases and J by 0 bases, with 6 bases of the junction left unmatched. The CDR3 coding sequence is TGCAGCGTCGGGACAGGCGACATGAACACTGAAGCTTTCTTT. Translating it yields CSVGTGDMNTEAFF.

This clonotype showed up just a few times. V is TRBV3-1 and J is TRBJ2-1; 8 nucleotides align to TRBD2. V lost 0 bases and J lost 10; bases outside the gene matches: 14. The CDR3 totals 17 residues. Germline lookup yields CDR1 LGHDT and CDR2 YNNKEL (reference sequence). CDR3 loop: CASSQDNGLAAVMEQFF. CDR3 in DNA: TGTGCCAGCAGCCAAGATAACGGACTAGCCGCAGTAATGGAGCAGTTCTTC.

The rearrangement uses TRBV2 and TRBJ2-3; D possibly corresponds to TRBD1 (6 bases). The germline CDR1 and CDR2 sequences are SNHLY and FYNNEI. The CDR3 loop spans 15 amino acids. Trimming pared 2 bases from V and 1 base from J, leaving 10 bases between. The CDR3 loop reads CASSEIQGGTDTQYF. For the CDR3, the DNA is TGTGCCAGCAGTGAAATACAGGGCGGCACAGATACGCAGTATTTT.

The V gene is TRBV3-1, the J gene TRBJ2-5; 12 nucleotides align to TRBD1. In germline, CDR1 is LGHDT, CDR2 YNNKEL (reference sequence). The length of the CDR3 is 17 residues. The ends lost 4 bases at V and 4 bases at J; junction bases unmatched: 10. The CDR3 region has the DNA TGTGCCAGCAGCCGAGCGGGACAGGGGGCTTTCAGAGAGACCCAGTACTTC. It is translated as CASSRAGQGAFRETQYF.

The J gene is TRBJ2-6, the V gene TRBV13; D is perhaps TRBD1 or TRBD2 (5 bases each). The V and J ends lost 5 bases and 1 base respectively, with 12 bases between them. Germline V CDR1 and CDR2: PRHDT, FYEKMQ (reference sequence). The CDR3 runs 16 residues. The CDR3 region has the DNA TGTGCCAGCAGCCATGGGACGGTGTCTGGGGCCAACGTCCTGACTTTC. Protein sequence: CASSHGTVSGANVLTF.

This clonotype came up a few times. This rearrangement joins TRBV6-2 or TRBV6-3 to TRBJ1-1, with TRBD1 matching 10 bases. CDR1 and CDR2 (germline): MNHEY, SVGEGT. The trim removed 5 bases at V and 4 bases at J, leaving 4 bases unmatched. The CDR3 consists of 14 residues. The CDR3 sequence: CASSPGQGSTEAFF. The CDR3 DNA is TGTGCCAGCAGTCCGGGACAGGGGAGCACTGAAGCTTTCTTT.

The V gene is TRBV11-1, the J gene TRBJ2-1; D may be TRBD1 (6 bases). V was pared by 2 bases and J by 4 bases, with 21 bases between. The CDR3 length is 18 residues. Germline V lookup: CDR1 SGHAT, CDR2 FQDESV (reference sequence). The CDR3 sequence: CASSLTREAGVRYNEQFF. The CDR3 nucleotides read TGTGCCAGCAGCTTAACCCGCGAAGCAGGGGTTCGATACAATGAGCAGTTCTTC.

The chain couples TRBV30 to TRBJ2-1, with 8 nucleotides matching TRBD2. J was trimmed by 7 bases and V by 7 bases; bases with no gene match: 9. This CDR3 has 13 amino acids. From germline, CDR1 is GTSNPN and CDR2 SVGIG (reference sequence). CDR3 nucleotide sequence: TGTGCCTCCGGACTAGCAAATTGGAATGAGCAGTTCTTC. This encodes CASGLANWNEQFF.

The chain recombines TRBV13 with TRBJ1-2, with D unclear. The CDR3 length is 13 residues. CDR1 and CDR2 from the germline V gene are PRHDT and FYEKMQ (reference sequence). V lost 7 bases and J 3 bases, leaving 12 bases between the germline ends. In nucleotides, the CDR3 is TGTGCCAGCAACCCTGACGGAGACTATGGCTACACCTTC. As protein: CASNPDGDYGYTF.

In this sample, this clonotype turned up many times. The J gene is TRBJ2-7, the V gene TRBV27; D unclear. Germline lookup yields CDR1 MNHEY and CDR2 SMNVEV (reference sequence). This CDR3 has 14 amino acids. V gave up 0 bases and J gave up 1 base, with 7 bases separating them. The CDR3 region has the DNA TGTGCCAGCAGTTTATCTTCAGGTTCCTACGAGCAGTACTTC. It encodes CASSLSSGSYEQYF.

J is TRBJ2-3 and V is TRBV24-1, with 11 bases fitting TRBD2. Germline V gene sequence: CDR1 KGHDR, CDR2 SFDVKD. CDR3 size: 15 residues. Unmatched junction bases numbered 3, after V lost 5 bases and J lost 3 bases. CDR3 sequence reads: CATSVLAGETDTQYF. CDR3 sequence (DNA): TGTGCCACCAGTGTACTAGCGGGAGAGACAGATACGCAGTATTTT.